This T cell receptor beta chain was profiled in a study of T cell repertoires in cytomegalovirus infection. Study summary: It can be stated that public TCR beta signatures indicated CMV infection as well as a matching HLA type. General study findings and limits: Across the ex vivo response, the dominant clonotypes were HLA-C-restricted CMV-specific TCR beta clonotypes.

Germline V gene sequence: CDR1 SGHDN, CDR2 FVKESK. Trimming took 0 bases from V and 5 from J, leaving 14 bases between them. This CDR3 is built from 16 residues. Points on this clonotype: What it recognizes is unknown.

MiXCR, applied by TCRdb to the reads, yields one record per CDR3 protein. The sample consists of about 100,000 distinct CDR3 sequences, 20% to 25% of them appearing once. The V call is TRBV14, the J call TRBJ2-1; D tentatively reads TRBD1 or TRBD2 (5 bases each). The TCR was taken from a human donor in good health (CMV status not recorded). Some clones in this sample may be carry-over from other donors' samples. The sample was CD8+ T cells from PBMCs. The CDR3 sequence is CASSQDLGVYNNEQFF. DNA for the CDR3: TGTGCCAGCAGCCAAGATTTGGGGGTATACAACAATGAGCAGTTCTTC.